This is a list of T cell receptor beta chains from one sample in a study of OX40 agonist ivuxolimab in advanced cancers. Sequenced by immunoSEQ multiplex PCR; TCRdb stores in-frame clones only, minus some. This table holds approximately 78,000 clones, roughly 83% found once. The specimen was CD4+ or CD8+ T cells sorted from blood, collected in a trial of the OX40 agonist ivuxolimab. Source of these receptors: an adult with an advanced solid tumor such as melanoma, head and neck, liver or kidney cancer. CDR3s include the opening cysteine and the closing phenylalanine or tryptophan. A D gene is named only where the DNA matches it firmly. Size values are once, few and many counts, or a class for expanded clones, and some rows have none.

abundance | d_gene | j_gene | v_gene | CDR3aa | CDR3nt
- | TRBD1 | TRBJ1-1 | TRBV7-2 | CASSLVYRTGLVNTEAFF | TGTGCCAGCAGCTTAGTTTATCGGACAGGGTTAGTGAACACTGAAGCTTTCTTT
- | TRBD1 | TRBJ1-2 | TRBV19 | CASSITWDSPYGYTF | TGTGCCAGTAGTATTACGTGGGACAGCCCCTATGGCTACACCTTC
- | - | TRBJ2-7 | TRBV5-8 | CASSPGWSSEQYF | TGTGCCAGCAGCCCGGGATGGAGCAGCGAGCAGTACTTC
- | TRBD1 | TRBJ1-1 | TRBV5-4 | CASSKRQGAWTEAFF | TGTGCCAGCAGCAAACGACAGGGGGCTTGGACTGAAGCTTTCTTT
- | - | TRBJ1-1 | TRBV6-4 | CASSTKIWTEAFF | TGTGCCAGCTCGACAAAAATATGGACTGAAGCTTTCTTT
- | - | TRBJ2-1 | TRBV25-1 | CASSLNEQFF | TGTGCCAGCAGTCTTAATGAGCAGTTCTTC
- | - | TRBJ2-1 | TRBV11-2 | CASSLVGIYNEQFF | TGTGCCAGCAGCTTAGTAGGGATATACAATGAGCAGTTCTTC
few | - | TRBJ2-3 | TRBV29-1 | CSVQTSYGTDTQYF | TGCAGCGTACAAACTTCTTATGGAACAGATACGCAGTATTTT
- | - | TRBJ1-2 | TRBV30 | CAWSVGGSYGYTF | TGTGCCTGGAGTGTTGGGGGGAGCTATGGCTACACCTTC
once | - | TRBJ2-7 | TRBV7-2 | CASSRNSYEQYF | TGTGCCAGCAGCCGAAATTCCTACGAGCAGTACTTC
- | - | TRBJ2-1 | TRBV10-3 | CAIRSDYNEQFF | TGTGCCATCCGCTCAGATTACAATGAGCAGTTCTTC
few | - | TRBJ1-5 | TRBV19 | CASSIGGPRVNQPQHF | TGTGCCAGTAGTATTGGGGGACCGAGAGTCAATCAGCCCCAGCATTTT
- | - | TRBJ1-1 | TRBV6-5 | CASSYQGEAFF | TGTGCCAGCAGTTACCAGGGTGAAGCTTTCTTT
- | - | TRBJ1-1 | TRBV29-1 | CSVMGTARTNTEAFF | TGCAGCGTTATGGGAACCGCGCGGACGAACACTGAAGCTTTCTTT
many | - | TRBJ1-3 | TRBV10-1 | CASTPSLSGNTIYF | TGCGCCAGCACCCCCTCGTTATCTGGAAACACCATATATTTT